A selection of T cell receptor beta chains follows, all from one sample in a study of identical twins. TCRdb analysed the 5' RACE reads with MiXCR anew, one entry per CDR3 protein. The sample shows 600,000 to 700,000 distinct CDR3 sequences, 21% of them seen only once. The data also belong to a second study, concerning T cells expressing NK-cell markers.

The sample was PBMCs. All receptors derive from a woman between 18 and 30 years old in good health. Each CDR3 is given with its conserved first and last residue. D genes are given only for firm matches. Clone size is shown for a subset of rows, as once, few, many or a class of expanded clone.

DNA: TGTGCCAGCAGTTACGGTGGGACTAGCGGGAGATACGAGCAGTACTTC; CDR3: CASSYGGTSGRYEQYF; D: TRBD2; size: NA; V: TRBV6-5; J: TRBJ2-7
DNA: TGTGCCAGCAGCTCAGGACAGGAGGGTGAAAAACTGTTTTTT; CDR3: CASSSGQEGEKLFF; D: TRBD1; size: NA; V: TRBV13; J: TRBJ1-4
DNA: TGTGCCAGCAGTTTGACGGGACTAGACCTAGCCAAAAACATTCAGTACTTC; CDR3: CASSLTGLDLAKNIQYF; D: TRBD2; size: NA; V: TRBV28; J: TRBJ2-4
DNA: TGTGCCAGCAGCTTAGGCCCTCCCGAGAATTACGAGCAGTACTTC; CDR3: CASSLGPPENYEQYF; D: NA; size: NA; V: TRBV7-2; J: TRBJ2-7
DNA: TGTGCCAGCAGCCTTCGGACAGGAAACAATGAGCAGTTCTTC; CDR3: CASSLRTGNNEQFF; D: TRBD1; size: NA; V: TRBV9; J: TRBJ2-1
DNA: TGTGCCAGCAGTTTTGAGGGTTTCAAAAACATTCAGTACTTC; CDR3: CASSFEGFKNIQYF; D: NA; size: few; V: TRBV12-3/TRBV12-4; J: TRBJ2-4
DNA: TGTGCCCACAGGGAGACCCAGTACTTC; CDR3: CAHRETQYF; D: NA; size: NA; V: TRBV24-1; J: TRBJ2-5
DNA: TGTGCCAGCAGTGATCGAGCGCCTAGCACAGATACGCAGTATTTT; CDR3: CASSDRAPSTDTQYF; D: NA; size: NA; V: TRBV6-1; J: TRBJ2-3
DNA: TGTGCCAGCAGCCCCATCAACGATGAGCAGTTCTTC; CDR3: CASSPINDEQFF; D: NA; size: few; V: TRBV7-9; J: TRBJ2-1
DNA: TGTGCCAGCGGCAGGACAGGGGGACAAGAGACCCAGTACTTC; CDR3: CASGRTGGQETQYF; D: TRBD1; size: NA; V: TRBV25-1; J: TRBJ2-5
DNA: TGTGCCAGCAGCTTAGATGGGGCTGGGGGGGAGACCCAGTACTTC; CDR3: CASSLDGAGGETQYF; D: NA; size: NA; V: TRBV11-3; J: TRBJ2-5
DNA: TGCAGTGCTAGGCTTCTAGCGGGGGGCACAGATACGCAGTATTTT; CDR3: CSARLLAGGTDTQYF; D: TRBD2; size: few; V: TRBV20-1; J: TRBJ2-3
DNA: TGTGCCAGCAGTGTTGTGGCTAGTGGTGTAAATGAGCAGTTCTTC; CDR3: CASSVVASGVNEQFF; D: NA; size: NA; V: TRBV6-4; J: TRBJ2-1
DNA: TGTGCCAGCAGTCCCCGGACTAGCATGGACGAGCAGTACTTC; CDR3: CASSPRTSMDEQYF; D: TRBD2; size: many; V: TRBV27; J: TRBJ2-7
DNA: TGTGCCAGCAGTCCCAGGGGACTAGCGGGAGAAGAGACCCAGTACTTC; CDR3: CASSPRGLAGEETQYF; D: TRBD2; size: once; V: TRBV12-3/TRBV12-4; J: TRBJ2-5
DNA: TGCAGTGCTAGCCGGACTAGCGGGAGAGAGACCCAGTACTTC; CDR3: CSASRTSGRETQYF; D: TRBD2; size: few; V: TRBV20-1; J: TRBJ2-5
DNA: TGTGCCATCAGTGTGGGGCAACAGGGGCGCCCGACTGAAGCTTTCTTT; CDR3: CAISVGQQGRPTEAFF; D: TRBD1; size: few; V: TRBV10-3; J: TRBJ1-1
DNA: TGTGCCATCAGTCCGGTTACCTACGAGCAGTACTTC; CDR3: CAISPVTYEQYF; D: NA; size: NA; V: TRBV10-3; J: TRBJ2-7
DNA: TGTGCCAGCTCACCACCGACTACTCGACAGGTCGATGAGCAGTTCTTC; CDR3: CASSPPTTRQVDEQFF; D: NA; size: NA; V: TRBV18; J: TRBJ2-1
DNA: TGTGCCAGCAGCTCCACGGTGGGGCCTGCCCACGAGCAGTACTTC; CDR3: CASSSTVGPAHEQYF; D: NA; size: NA; V: TRBV7-9; J: TRBJ2-7
DNA: TGTGCCAGCGCCTTGAAGGGGGCGTTCTACGAGCAGTACTTC; CDR3: CASALKGAFYEQYF; D: TRBD1; size: NA; V: TRBV27; J: TRBJ2-7
DNA: TGTGCCAGCAGTGGCTCCGGGACTAGCGGGCGCAATACGCAGTATTTT; CDR3: CASSGSGTSGRNTQYF; D: TRBD2; size: NA; V: TRBV2; J: TRBJ2-3
DNA: TGTGCCAGCAGCGAGGAACTAGCGGGAGCGGCGGATACGCAGTATTTT; CDR3: CASSEELAGAADTQYF; D: TRBD2; size: NA; V: TRBV9; J: TRBJ2-3
DNA: TGCAGTGCTCCCTCGTCGGGAGGGTTTGTTTCACCCCTCCACTTT; CDR3: CSAPSSGGFVSPLHF; D: NA; size: few; V: TRBV20-1; J: TRBJ1-6
DNA: TGTGCCAGCAGTCTCCGGGCCAGGCCCCCCTACGAGCAGTACTTC; CDR3: CASSLRARPPYEQYF; D: NA; size: NA; V: TRBV6-2/TRBV6-3; J: TRBJ2-7
DNA: TGCAGTGCTAGAGATCGGGGGGCTGAGCAGTTCTTC; CDR3: CSARDRGAEQFF; D: NA; size: NA; V: TRBV20-1; J: TRBJ2-1
DNA: TGTGCCAGCAGAAGGGATAACTATGGCTACACCTTC; CDR3: CASRRDNYGYTF; D: NA; size: many; V: TRBV2; J: TRBJ1-2
DNA: TGTGCCAGCTGTCCAGCGGGAGTTAATGAGCAGTTCTTC; CDR3: CASCPAGVNEQFF; D: TRBD2; size: few; V: TRBV12-3/TRBV12-4; J: TRBJ2-1
DNA: TGTGCCAGCAGCTCGGGACAGGGAGCGGAGACCCAGTACTTC; CDR3: CASSSGQGAETQYF; D: TRBD1; size: few; V: TRBV7-3; J: TRBJ2-5
DNA: TGTGCCAGCAGCTTAGGGCAGGCTAGCTCCTACGAGCAGTACTTC; CDR3: CASSLGQASSYEQYF; D: NA; size: few; V: TRBV13; J: TRBJ2-7
DNA: TGTGCCAGCAGTTTTCGACCAGCGGGTGGAGGGGAGACCCAGTACTTC; CDR3: CASSFRPAGGGETQYF; D: NA; size: NA; V: TRBV12-3/TRBV12-4; J: TRBJ2-5
DNA: TGTGCCAGCAGTTCCCGGGGACATTTATACTCCGGGGCCAACGTCCTGACTTTC; CDR3: CASSSRGHLYSGANVLTF; D: NA; size: NA; V: TRBV6-5; J: TRBJ2-6
DNA: TGTGCCAGCAGCAACGACGGAGCCTACGAGCAGTACTTC; CDR3: CASSNDGAYEQYF; D: NA; size: many; V: TRBV7-6; J: TRBJ2-7
DNA: TGTGCCAGCATCCAGCGGGGGGGCCGTACAGATACGCAGTATTTT; CDR3: CASIQRGGRTDTQYF; D: TRBD2; size: NA; V: TRBV12-3/TRBV12-4; J: TRBJ2-3
DNA: TGCAGCGTTGATCCGGAAACGAGCGGCTACACCTTC; CDR3: CSVDPETSGYTF; D: NA; size: few; V: TRBV29-1; J: TRBJ1-2
DNA: TGTGCCAGCAGCCGAGAACTCGGGAGTAACCACAATGAGCAGTTCTTC; CDR3: CASSRELGSNHNEQFF; D: NA; size: few; V: TRBV3-1; J: TRBJ2-1
DNA: TGCAGCGTGGTTAGCGGTAGCTCCTACAATGAGCAGTTCTTC; CDR3: CSVVSGSSYNEQFF; D: NA; size: few; V: TRBV29-1; J: TRBJ2-1
DNA: TGCGCCAGCAGCTTCACGGGACTAGCTCTGAATGAGCAGTTCTTC; CDR3: CASSFTGLALNEQFF; D: TRBD2; size: few; V: TRBV5-1; J: TRBJ2-1
DNA: TGCGCCAGCCGACAGGGACAAGATACGCAGTATTTT; CDR3: CASRQGQDTQYF; D: TRBD1; size: NA; V: TRBV5-1; J: TRBJ2-3
DNA: TGTGCCAGCAGCCAAGTTTCGTCGCATACGCAGTATTTT; CDR3: CASSQVSSHTQYF; D: NA; size: NA; V: TRBV14; J: TRBJ2-3
DNA: TGCGCCAGCATGAGGGGCCCGAACACTGAAGCTTTCTTT; CDR3: CASMRGPNTEAFF; D: NA; size: few; V: TRBV5-1; J: TRBJ1-1
DNA: TGTGCCAGCAGCCGCGAACCCACCGGGGAGCTGTTTTTT; CDR3: CASSREPTGELFF; D: NA; size: few; V: TRBV5-5; J: TRBJ2-2
DNA: TGTGCCAGCAGTTCCCACGGCGATACGCAGTATTTT; CDR3: CASSSHGDTQYF; D: NA; size: few; V: TRBV2; J: TRBJ2-3